This paragraph reports one T cell receptor (beta chain). As yet, its antigen is unknown. Amplification of TCR alpha and beta CDR3 regions from RNA used iRepertoire nested multiplex PCR. One-step reverse transcription and amplification started from approximately 100-400 ng of tissue mRNA or PBMC total RNA. TCRdb analysed the multiplex PCR reads with MiXCR anew, one entry per CDR3 protein. The sample yields around 140,000 distinct CDR3 sequences, 30% to 40% seen once. The data were obtained in a study of glioma-infiltrating T cells. General study results and limits: Non-neoplastic patients had below-expected tissue-blood divergence, while all gliomas exceeded expectation. CDR3 overlap between tissue and blood was very small.

Germline CDR1 reads KGHSH; CDR2 reads LQKENI. The CDR3 covers 14 residues. V was clipped by 3 bases and J by 4 bases, with 12 bases between them. This sequence joins TRBV18 and TRBJ2-5; D is possibly TRBD2 (6 bases). Sequencing was done on a sample of glioma tissue, nonneoplastic brain tissue, or PBMCs (not recorded which). The clonotype originates from a human donor with low-grade glioma or glioblastoma, undergoing nonglioma brain surgery, or in good health (not recorded which). The CDR3, as DNA: TGTGCCAGCTCACCGGGCGGGATAGGAGAGACCCAGTACTTC. Amino acids: CASSPGGIGETQYF.